This TCR beta chain appears in the sequencing data of a study of post-analysis software for immune sequencing data. For this clonotype: Its antigen is currently unknown.

Libraries were made from TCR beta cDNA, and they carried unique molecular identifiers. Using its own MiXCR run on the PCR reads, TCRdb lists one record per CDR3 protein. The sample records fewer than 900,000 distinct CDR3 sequences, about 45% being singletons. V was cut by 0 bases and J by 0 bases, with 28 bases left in between. The CDR3 is 21 residues long. Germline V gene lookup returns CDR1 SGHRS and CDR2 YFSETQ. Study findings and constraints: Comparison of patients with controls showed five TRBV segments more frequent in patients, TRBV5-6, TRBV5-1 and TRBV20-1 among them.

The clonotype comes from a girl aged 10 to 17 with multiple sclerosis. The chain couples TRBV5-1 to TRBJ2-7; possible D gene TRBD1, 5 bases. The specimen was blood. CDR3 coding DNA: TGCGCCAGCAGCTTGGAAGGGGCTTTTGGGCCACAGCGTTCCAGCTCCTACGAGCAGTACTTC. Protein: CASSLEGAFGPQRSSSYEQYF.